The next 17 T cell receptor beta chains were all read from a single sample in a study of T cells in narcolepsy. The protocol was immunoSEQ multiplex PCR, while the TCRdb copy is restricted to in-frame clones and leaves out a portion. The data hold around 32,000 clones, with roughly 80% observed a single time. Sequenced material: memory (CD45RA-) CD4+ T cells from blood. The receptors shown here come from a human donor in good health.

The chain is built from TRBV19 and TRBJ1-5, with D maybe TRBD1 (5 bases). V was cut by 4 bases and J by 0 bases, with 13 bases left in between. Germline-derived CDR1 and CDR2 are LNHDA and SQIVND (reference sequence). The CDR3 consists of 16 residues. As DNA, the CDR3 is TGTGCCAGTAGTACCCGACAGCGCGATAGCAATCAGCCCCAGCATTTT. Protein: CASSTRQRDSNQPQHF. The whole variable domain, remainder taken from reference TRBV19 and TRBJ1-5, is DGGITQSPKYLFRKEGQNVTLSCEQNLNHDAMYWYRQDPGQGLRLIYYSQIVNDFQKGDIAEGYSVSREKKESFPLTVTSAQKNPTAFYLCASSTRQRDSNQPQHFGDGTRLSIL.

This chain links TRBV2 with TRBJ1-1, with unresolved D. Trimming took 4 bases from V and 3 from J, leaving 3 bases between them. Per the germline V gene, CDR1 is SNHLY and CDR2 is FYNNEI. The CDR3 contains 11 residues. In DNA, the CDR3 is TGTGCCAGCAGTGGGTACACTGAAGCTTTCTTT. Its protein product is CASSGYTEAFF.

The genes are TRBV28 and TRBJ2-5; D tentatively reads TRBD1 or TRBD2 (6 bases each). This CDR3 is built from 15 residues. V dropped 1 base and J dropped 5 bases, with 14 bases sitting between them. In germline, CDR1 is MDHEN, CDR2 SYDVKM. The CDR3 is CASSLYGGTGETQYF. In nucleotides, the CDR3 is TGTGCCAGCAGTTTATACGGGGGCACGGGGGAGACCCAGTACTTC.

With regard to this clone: One end of the junction does not line up with germline, which may come from a read error. This CDR3 reads CAFSAGTGGRGANVLTF. The CDR3 nucleotides read TGTGCCTTCAGTGCGGGGACAGGGGGTCGTGGGGCCAACGTCCTGACTTTC. The V gene is TRBV10-3, the J gene TRBJ2-6; 11 bases agree with TRBD1. Germline V gene lookup returns CDR1 ENHRY and CDR2 SYGVKD. The length of the CDR3 is 17 residues.

This clone came up a few times. The J gene is TRBJ1-2, the V gene TRBV19; TRBD1 matches 8 bases. The CDR3 runs 15 residues. Unmatched junction bases numbered 9, after V lost 3 bases and J lost 6 bases. Germline values: CDR1 LNHDA, CDR2 SQIVND (reference sequence). CDR3 in amino acids: CASSIWETGANGYTF. In nucleotides, the CDR3 is TGTGCCAGTAGTATTTGGGAGACAGGGGCGAATGGCTACACCTTC.

The J gene is TRBJ2-1, the V gene TRBV6-4; 7 bases agree with TRBD1. Trimming removed 2 bases from V and 0 bases from J; junction bases left unmatched: 4. Germline CDR1 MRHNA, CDR2 SNTAGT. This CDR3 region has 16 residues. The CDR3 sequence is CASSDEGQSSYNEQFF. In DNA form, the CDR3 reads TGTGCCAGCAGTGACGAGGGACAGAGCTCCTACAATGAGCAGTTCTTC.

This chain links TRBV5-6 with TRBJ2-6, with 8 bases matching TRBD1. With 1 base clipped from V and 4 bases from J, the junction kept 7 bases outside the gene matches. The CDR3 has 17 residues. Germline loops: CDR1 SGHDT, CDR2 YYEEEE. The CDR3 coding sequence is TGTGCCAGCAGCTTGATGGACAGGGTATCCGGGGCCAACGTCCTGACTTTC. Its protein is CASSLMDRVSGANVLTF.

This clone occurred a few times. This chain joins TRBV6-1 and TRBJ2-5, with 7 bases matching TRBD2. The CDR3 contains 15 residues. Per the germline V gene, CDR1 is MNHNS and CDR2 is SASEGT. V lost 4 bases and J lost 2; bases outside the gene matches: 7. CDR3: CASSAMGGVQETQYF. CDR3 in DNA: TGTGCCAGCAGTGCTATGGGGGGGGTGCAAGAGACCCAGTACTTC.

In DNA, the CDR3 is TGTGCCAGCAGTGGGACAGGGTCTAATGAAAAACTGTTTTTT. It yields the protein CASSGTGSNEKLFF. This sequence joins TRBV2 and TRBJ1-4; 8 bases line up with TRBD1. The CDR3 has 14 residues. V shed 4 bases, J shed 3 bases, and the junction held 1 base outside the gene matches. CDR1 and CDR2 (germline): SNHLY, FYNNEI.

Only a few counts were recorded for this clone. In DNA form, the CDR3 reads TGTGCCACCAGCAGAGATGGAACAGGCTCCTACGAGCAGTACGTC. Its protein is CATSRDGTGSYEQYV. J is TRBJ2-7 and V is TRBV15, with D tentatively TRBD1 (5 bases). The CDR3 extends over 15 amino acids. Germline values: CDR1 LNHNV, CDR2 YYDKDF (reference sequence). The V and J ends lost 0 bases and 0 bases respectively, with 9 bases between them.

The chain joins TRBV7-9 to TRBJ1-2, with TRBD1 matching 7 bases. This CDR3 spans 14 amino acids. Germline V CDR1 and CDR2: SEHNR, FQNEAQ (reference sequence). V was pared by 10 bases and J by 2 bases, with 10 bases of the junction left unmatched. The CDR3 nucleotides are TGTGCCACACAAAACAGGGGTGGAAACTATGGCTACACCTTC. Protein product: CATQNRGGNYGYTF.

V gene TRBV7-2 combines with J gene TRBJ1-5; D is possibly TRBD1 (6 bases). The CDR3 contains 15 residues. V lost 1 base to trimming and J lost 6 bases, with 13 bases between them. Germline values: CDR1 SGHTA, CDR2 FQGNSA. CDR3 nucleotides: TGTGCCAGCAGCTTAGGGGGGCCAGGCCCTCAGCCCCAGCATTTT. This gives the protein CASSLGGPGPQPQHF.

The chain carries TRBV12-5 and TRBJ2-1, with D perhaps matching TRBD1 (6 bases). CDR1 is LGHNT, CDR2 FRNRAP, per germline. The V end was cut by 5 bases, the J end by 6 bases, with 11 bases between. CDR3 length equals 13 residues. The CDR3 sequence: CASGAGTSNEQFF. The CDR3 coding sequence is TGTGCTAGTGGTGCCGGGACAAGCAATGAGCAGTTCTTC.

The rearrangement links TRBV30 to TRBJ1-6; D uncertain. Deletions cut 4 bases from V and 8 bases from J, with 12 bases between. The CDR3 consists of 13 residues. CDR1 and CDR2 (germline): GTSNPN, SVGIG (reference sequence). CDR3 region: CAWNPATHSPLHF. CDR3 coding DNA: TGTGCCTGGAACCCCGCGACCCATTCACCCCTCCACTTT. Filled out from reference TRBV30 and TRBJ1-6, the complete variable domain reads SQTIHQWPATLVQPVGSPLSLECTVEGTSNPNLYWYRQAAGRGLQLLFYSVGIGQISSEVPQNLSASRPQDRQFILSSKKLLLSDSGFYLCAWNPATHSPLHFGNGTRLTVT.

The chain has TRBV5-4 and TRBJ2-7; 7 nucleotides align to TRBD2. Germline CDR1 and CDR2: SGHNT and YYREEE (reference sequence). This CDR3 is 13 amino acids long. With V trimmed by 1 base and J by 6 bases, 4 bases remained unmatched. Here the CDR3 reads CASSLWGRAEQYV. The CDR3 DNA follows: TGTGCCAGCAGCTTGTGGGGGAGGGCCGAGCAGTACGTC.

The chain uses TRBV7-9 and TRBJ1-4; D not certain. Germline assignment: CDR1 SEHNR and CDR2 FQNEAQ (reference sequence). This CDR3 is built from 15 residues. V was trimmed by 5 bases and J by 4 bases, leaving 14 bases between them. The CDR3: CASSLAGQLNEKLFF. The CDR3, as DNA: TGTGCCAGCAGCCTGGCTGGGCAGCTTAATGAAAAACTGTTTTTT.

The V call is TRBV27, the J call TRBJ2-5, with 7 bases that match TRBD2. The J call may be incorrect, as the DNA end agrees better with TRBJ2-7. CDR1 and CDR2 from the germline V gene are MNHEY and SMNVEV (reference sequence). The CDR3 is made up of 13 amino acids. The CDR3 coding sequence is TGTGCCAGCTCTAGAGGGAGGGGCTACGAGCAGTACTTC. Translation gives CASSRGRGYEQYF.